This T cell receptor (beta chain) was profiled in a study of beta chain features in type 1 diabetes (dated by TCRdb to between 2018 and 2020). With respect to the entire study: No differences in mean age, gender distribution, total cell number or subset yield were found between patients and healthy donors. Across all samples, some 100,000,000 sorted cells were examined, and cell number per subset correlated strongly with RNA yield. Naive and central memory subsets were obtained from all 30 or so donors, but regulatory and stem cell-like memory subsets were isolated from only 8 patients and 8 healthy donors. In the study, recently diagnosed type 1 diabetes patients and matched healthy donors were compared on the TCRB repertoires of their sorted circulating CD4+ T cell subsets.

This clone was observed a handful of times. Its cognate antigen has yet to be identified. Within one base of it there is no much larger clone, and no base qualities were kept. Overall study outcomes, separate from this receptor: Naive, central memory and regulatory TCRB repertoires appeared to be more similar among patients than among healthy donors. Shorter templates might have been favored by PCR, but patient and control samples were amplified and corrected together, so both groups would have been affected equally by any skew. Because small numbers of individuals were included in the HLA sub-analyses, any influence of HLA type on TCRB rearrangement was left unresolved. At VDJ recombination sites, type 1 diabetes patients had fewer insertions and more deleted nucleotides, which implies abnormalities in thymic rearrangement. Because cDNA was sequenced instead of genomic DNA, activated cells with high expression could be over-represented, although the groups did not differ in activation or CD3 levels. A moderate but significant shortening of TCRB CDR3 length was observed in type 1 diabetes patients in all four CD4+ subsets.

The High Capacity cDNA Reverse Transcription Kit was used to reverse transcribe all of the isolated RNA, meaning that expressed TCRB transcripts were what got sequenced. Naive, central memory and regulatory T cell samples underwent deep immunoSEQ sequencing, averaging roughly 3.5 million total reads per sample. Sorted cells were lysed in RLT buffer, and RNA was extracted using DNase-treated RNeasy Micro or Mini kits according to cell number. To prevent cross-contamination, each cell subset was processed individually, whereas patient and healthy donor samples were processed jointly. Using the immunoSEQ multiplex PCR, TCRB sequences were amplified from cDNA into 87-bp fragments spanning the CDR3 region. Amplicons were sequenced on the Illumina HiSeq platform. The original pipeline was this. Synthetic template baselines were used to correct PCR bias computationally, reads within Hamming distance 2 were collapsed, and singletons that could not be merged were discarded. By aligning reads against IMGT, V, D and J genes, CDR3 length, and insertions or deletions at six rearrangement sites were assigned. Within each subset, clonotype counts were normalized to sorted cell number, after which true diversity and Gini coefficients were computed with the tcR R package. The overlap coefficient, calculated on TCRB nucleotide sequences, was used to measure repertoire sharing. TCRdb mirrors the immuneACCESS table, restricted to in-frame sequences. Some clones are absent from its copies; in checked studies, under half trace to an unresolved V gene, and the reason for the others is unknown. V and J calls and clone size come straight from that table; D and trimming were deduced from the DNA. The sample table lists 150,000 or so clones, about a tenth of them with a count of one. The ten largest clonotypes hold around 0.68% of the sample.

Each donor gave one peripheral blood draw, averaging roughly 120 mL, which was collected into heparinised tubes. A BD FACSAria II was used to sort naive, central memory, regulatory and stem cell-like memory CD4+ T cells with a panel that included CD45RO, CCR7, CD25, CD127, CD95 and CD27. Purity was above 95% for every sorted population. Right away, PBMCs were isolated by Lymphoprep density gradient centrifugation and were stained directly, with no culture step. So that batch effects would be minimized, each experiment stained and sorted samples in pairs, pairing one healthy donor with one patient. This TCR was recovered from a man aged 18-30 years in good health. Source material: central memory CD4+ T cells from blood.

The CDR3 region reads CASSLQGTSNQPQHF. The nucleotide sequence is TGTGCCAGCAGTTTACAGGGGACAAGCAATCAGCCCCAGCATTTT. Recombination connected TRBV6-6 to TRBJ1-5, and 7 junctional nucleotides match TRBD1. V lost 4 bases and J lost 1 base, and the count of bases not matched to a germline gene is 4. The germline V gene (reference sequence) yields MNHNY for CDR1 and SVGAGI for CDR2. The CDR3 holds 15 amino acids from the cysteine to the phenylalanine. Left in the record is the CDR3 DNA by itself, 45 bases read in frame from the first base.